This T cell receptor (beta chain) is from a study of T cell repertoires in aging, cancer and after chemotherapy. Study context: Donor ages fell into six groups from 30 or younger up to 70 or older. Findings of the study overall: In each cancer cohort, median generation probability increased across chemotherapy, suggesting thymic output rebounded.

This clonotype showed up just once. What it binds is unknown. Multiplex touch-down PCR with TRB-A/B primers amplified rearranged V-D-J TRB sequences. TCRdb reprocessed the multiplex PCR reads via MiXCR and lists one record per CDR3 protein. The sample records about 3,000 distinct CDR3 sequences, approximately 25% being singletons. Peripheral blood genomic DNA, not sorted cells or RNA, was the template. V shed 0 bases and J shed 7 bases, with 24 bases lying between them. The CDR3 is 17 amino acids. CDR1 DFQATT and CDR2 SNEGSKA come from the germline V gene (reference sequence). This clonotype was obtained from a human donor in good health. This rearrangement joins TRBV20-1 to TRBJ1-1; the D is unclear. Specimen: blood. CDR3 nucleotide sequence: TGCAGTGCTAGAGATTTGGATGCGAGTAGCGTGGCCATTGAAGCTTTCTTT. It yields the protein CSARDLDASSVAIEAFF.